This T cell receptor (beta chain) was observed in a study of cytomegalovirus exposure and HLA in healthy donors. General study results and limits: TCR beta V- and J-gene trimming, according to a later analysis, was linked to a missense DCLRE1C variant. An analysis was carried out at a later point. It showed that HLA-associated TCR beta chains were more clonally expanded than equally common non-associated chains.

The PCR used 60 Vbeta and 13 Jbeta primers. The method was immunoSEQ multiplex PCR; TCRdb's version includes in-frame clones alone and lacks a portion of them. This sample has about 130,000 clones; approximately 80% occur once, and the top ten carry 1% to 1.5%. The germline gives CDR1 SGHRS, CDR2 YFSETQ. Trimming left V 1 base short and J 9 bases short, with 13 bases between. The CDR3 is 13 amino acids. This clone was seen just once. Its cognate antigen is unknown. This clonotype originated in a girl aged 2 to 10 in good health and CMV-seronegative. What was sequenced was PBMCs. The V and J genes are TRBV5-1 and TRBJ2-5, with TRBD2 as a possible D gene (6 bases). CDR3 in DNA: TGCGCCAGCAGCTTGACGGGGGATCGGTCCCAGTACTTC. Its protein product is CASSLTGDRSQYF.